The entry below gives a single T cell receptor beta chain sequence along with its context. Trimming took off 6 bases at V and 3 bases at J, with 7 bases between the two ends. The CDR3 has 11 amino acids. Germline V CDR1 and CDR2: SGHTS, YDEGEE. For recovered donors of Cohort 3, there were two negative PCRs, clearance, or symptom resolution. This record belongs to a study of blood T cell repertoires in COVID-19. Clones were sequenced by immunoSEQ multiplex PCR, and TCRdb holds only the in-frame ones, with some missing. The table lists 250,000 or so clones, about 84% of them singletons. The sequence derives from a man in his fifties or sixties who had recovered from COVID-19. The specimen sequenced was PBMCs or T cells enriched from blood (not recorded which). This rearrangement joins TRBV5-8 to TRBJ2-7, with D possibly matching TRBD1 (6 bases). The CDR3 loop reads CASTGVYEQYF. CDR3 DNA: TGTGCCAGCACAGGGGTCTACGAGCAGTACTTC.